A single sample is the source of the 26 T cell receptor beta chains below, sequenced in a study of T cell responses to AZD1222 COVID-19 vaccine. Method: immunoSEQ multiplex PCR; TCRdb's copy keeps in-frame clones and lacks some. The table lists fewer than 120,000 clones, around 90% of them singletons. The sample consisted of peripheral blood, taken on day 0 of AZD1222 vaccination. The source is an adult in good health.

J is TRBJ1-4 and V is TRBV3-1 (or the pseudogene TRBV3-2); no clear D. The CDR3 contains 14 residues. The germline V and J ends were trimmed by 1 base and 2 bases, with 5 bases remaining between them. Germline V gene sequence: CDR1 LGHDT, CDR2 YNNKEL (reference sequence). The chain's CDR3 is CASSQGRTNEKLFF. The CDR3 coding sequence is TGTGCCAGCAGCCAAGGTCGGACTAATGAAAAACTGTTTTTT.

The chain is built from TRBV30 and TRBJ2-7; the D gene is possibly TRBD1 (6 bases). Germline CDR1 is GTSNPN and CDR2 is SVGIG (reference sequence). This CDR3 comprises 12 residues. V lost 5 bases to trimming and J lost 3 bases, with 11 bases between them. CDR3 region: CAWGATGYEQYF. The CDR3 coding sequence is TGTGCCTGGGGGGCGACAGGCTACGAGCAGTACTTC. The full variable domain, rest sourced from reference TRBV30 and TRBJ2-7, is SQTIHQWPATLVQPVGSPLSLECTVEGTSNPNLYWYRQAAGRGLQLLFYSVGIGQISSEVPQNLSASRPQDRQFILSSKKLLLSDSGFYLCAWGATGYEQYFGPGTRLTVT.

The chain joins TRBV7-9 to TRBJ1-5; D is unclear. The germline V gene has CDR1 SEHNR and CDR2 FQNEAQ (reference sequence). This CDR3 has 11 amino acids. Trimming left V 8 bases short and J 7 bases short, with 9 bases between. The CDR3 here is CASGEGQPQHF. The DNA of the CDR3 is TGTGCCAGCGGGGAGGGCCAGCCCCAGCATTTT.

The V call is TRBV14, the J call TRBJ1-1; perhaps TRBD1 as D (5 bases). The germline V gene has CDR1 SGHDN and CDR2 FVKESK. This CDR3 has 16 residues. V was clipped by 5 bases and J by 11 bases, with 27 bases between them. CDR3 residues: CASSTQRDRPVGGAFF. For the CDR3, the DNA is TGTGCCAGCAGCACCCAACGAGACAGACCAGTCGGTGGGGCTTTCTTT. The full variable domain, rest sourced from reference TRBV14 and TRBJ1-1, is EAGVTQFPSHSVIEKGQTVTLRCDPISGHDNLYWYRRVMGKEIKFLLHFVKESKQDESGMPNNRFLAERTGGTYSTLKVQPAELEDSGVYFCASSTQRDRPVGGAFFGQGTRLTVV.

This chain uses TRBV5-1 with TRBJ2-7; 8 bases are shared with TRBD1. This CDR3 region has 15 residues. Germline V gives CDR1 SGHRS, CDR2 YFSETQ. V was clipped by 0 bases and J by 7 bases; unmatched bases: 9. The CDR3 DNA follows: TGCGCCAGCAGCTTGGCGGGCCAGGGGGCGCGTGAGCAGTACTTC. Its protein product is CASSLAGQGAREQYF. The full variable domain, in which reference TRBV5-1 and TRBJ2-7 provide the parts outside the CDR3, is KAGVTQTPRYLIKTRGQQVTLSCSPISGHRSVSWYQQTPGQGLQFLFEYFSETQRNKGNFPGRFSGRQFSNSRSEMNVSTLELGDSALYLCASSLAGQGAREQYFGPGTRLTVT.

This CDR3 is CASTTQGARRPEQYF. DNA of the CDR3: TGTGCCAGCACCACACAGGGGGCGCGACGCCCTGAGCAGTACTTC. This chain links TRBV11-2 with TRBJ2-7; 9 bases agree with TRBD1. The CDR3 runs 15 residues. V shed 7 bases, J shed 7 bases, and the junction held 14 bases outside the gene matches. Looked up from germline, CDR1 is SGHAT and CDR2 is FQNNGV.

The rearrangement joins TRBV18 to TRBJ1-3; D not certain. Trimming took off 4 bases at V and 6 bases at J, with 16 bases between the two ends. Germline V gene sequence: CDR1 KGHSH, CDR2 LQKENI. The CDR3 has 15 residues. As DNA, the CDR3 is TGTGCCAGCTCACTTATGGACGTAAGGCAAAACACCATATATTTT. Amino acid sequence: CASSLMDVRQNTIYF.

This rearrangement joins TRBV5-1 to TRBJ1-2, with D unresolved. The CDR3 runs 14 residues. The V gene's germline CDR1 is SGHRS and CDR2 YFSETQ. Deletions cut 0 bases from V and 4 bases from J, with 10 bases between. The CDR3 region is CASSLEVAAYGYTF. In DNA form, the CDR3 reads TGCGCCAGCAGCTTGGAAGTGGCCGCCTATGGCTACACCTTC.

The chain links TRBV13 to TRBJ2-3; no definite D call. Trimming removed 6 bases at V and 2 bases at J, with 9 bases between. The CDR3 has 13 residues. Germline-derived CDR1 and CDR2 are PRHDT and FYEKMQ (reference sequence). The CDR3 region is CASRSASTDTQYF. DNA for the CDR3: TGTGCCAGCAGGTCCGCATCCACAGATACGCAGTATTTT.

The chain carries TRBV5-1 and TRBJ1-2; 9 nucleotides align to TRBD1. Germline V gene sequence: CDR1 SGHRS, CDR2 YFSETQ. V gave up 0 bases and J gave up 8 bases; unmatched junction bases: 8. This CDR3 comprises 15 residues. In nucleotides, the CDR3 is TGCGCCAGCAGCTTGGAGGGGACAGGGATTTCGGGCTACACCTTC. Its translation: CASSLEGTGISGYTF.

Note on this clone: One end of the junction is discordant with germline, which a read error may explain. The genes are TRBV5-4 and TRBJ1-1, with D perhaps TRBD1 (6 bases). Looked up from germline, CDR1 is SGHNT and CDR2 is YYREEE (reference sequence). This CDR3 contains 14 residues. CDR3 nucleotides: TGTGCCAGCAGCATCACCCATTGGGACACCGAAGCTTTCTTT. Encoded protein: CASSITHWDTEAFF.

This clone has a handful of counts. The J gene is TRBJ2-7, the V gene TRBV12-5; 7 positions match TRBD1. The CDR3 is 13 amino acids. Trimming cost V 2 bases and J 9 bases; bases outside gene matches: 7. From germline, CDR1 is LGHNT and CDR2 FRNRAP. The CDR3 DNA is TGTGCTAGTGGTTTGATCTCAGGGGGACCGCAGTACTTC. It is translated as CASGLISGGPQYF.

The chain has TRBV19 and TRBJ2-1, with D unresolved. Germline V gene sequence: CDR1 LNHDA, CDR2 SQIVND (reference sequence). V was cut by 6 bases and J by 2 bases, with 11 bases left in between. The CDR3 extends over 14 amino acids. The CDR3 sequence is CASSHSSPYNEQFF. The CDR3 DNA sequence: TGTGCCAGTAGCCATAGCAGTCCCTACAATGAGCAGTTCTTC.

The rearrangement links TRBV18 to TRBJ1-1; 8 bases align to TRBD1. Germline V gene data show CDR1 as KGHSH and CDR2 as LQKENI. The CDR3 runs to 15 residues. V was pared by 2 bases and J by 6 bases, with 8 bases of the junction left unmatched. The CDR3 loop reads CASSPYTGGGSEAFF. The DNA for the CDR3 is TGTGCCAGCTCACCATACACAGGGGGTGGTTCTGAAGCTTTCTTT.

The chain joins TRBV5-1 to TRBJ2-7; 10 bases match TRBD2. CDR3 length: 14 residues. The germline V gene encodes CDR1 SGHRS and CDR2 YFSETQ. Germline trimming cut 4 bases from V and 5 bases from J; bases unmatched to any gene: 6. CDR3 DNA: TGCGCCAGCAGCCCCCTAGCGGGAGACAACGAGCAGTACTTC. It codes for CASSPLAGDNEQYF.

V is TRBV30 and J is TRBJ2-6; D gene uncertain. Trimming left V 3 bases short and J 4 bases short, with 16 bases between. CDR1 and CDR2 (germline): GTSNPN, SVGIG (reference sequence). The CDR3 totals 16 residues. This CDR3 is CAWRDNRRGGANVLTF. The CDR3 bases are TGTGCCTGGAGAGACAACCGGCGCGGAGGGGCCAACGTCCTGACTTTC.

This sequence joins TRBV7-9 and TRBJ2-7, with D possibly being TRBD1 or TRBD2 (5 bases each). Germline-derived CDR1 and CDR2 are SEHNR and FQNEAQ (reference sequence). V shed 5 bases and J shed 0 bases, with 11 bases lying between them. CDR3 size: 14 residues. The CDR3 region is CASSPRDHSYEQYF. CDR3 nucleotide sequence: TGTGCCAGCAGCCCCCGGGACCACTCCTACGAGCAGTACTTC.

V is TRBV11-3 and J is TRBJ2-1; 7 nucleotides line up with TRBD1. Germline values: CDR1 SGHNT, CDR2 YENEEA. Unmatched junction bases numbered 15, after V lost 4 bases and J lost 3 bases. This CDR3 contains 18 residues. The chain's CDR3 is CASSSRGTGAHSYNEQFF. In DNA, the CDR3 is TGTGCCAGCAGCTCCAGGGGCACAGGGGCCCACAGCTACAATGAGCAGTTCTTC.

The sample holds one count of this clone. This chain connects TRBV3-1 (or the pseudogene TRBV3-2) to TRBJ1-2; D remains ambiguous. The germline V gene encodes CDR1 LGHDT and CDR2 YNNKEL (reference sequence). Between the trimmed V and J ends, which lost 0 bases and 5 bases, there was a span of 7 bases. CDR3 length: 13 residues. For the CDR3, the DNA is TGTGCCAGCAGCCAAGAGGGCCGGTATGGCTACACCTTC. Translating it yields CASSQEGRYGYTF.

In DNA form, the CDR3 reads TGTGCCAGCACCCGAGGCTACAGCTCCTACAATGAGCAGTTCTTC. This translates into CASTRGYSSYNEQFF. J is TRBJ2-1 and V is TRBV11-2; D uncertain. Trimming stripped 7 bases from V and 0 bases from J, with 13 bases between. Per the germline V gene, CDR1 is SGHAT and CDR2 is FQNNGV. The CDR3 consists of 15 residues.

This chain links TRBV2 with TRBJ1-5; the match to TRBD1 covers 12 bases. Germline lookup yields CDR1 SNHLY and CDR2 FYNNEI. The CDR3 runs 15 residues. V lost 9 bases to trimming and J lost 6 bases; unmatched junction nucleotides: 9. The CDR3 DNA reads TGTGCCAGTAGAGGGGGACAGGGGGCTACTCAGCCCCAGCATTTT. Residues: CASRGGQGATQPQHF.

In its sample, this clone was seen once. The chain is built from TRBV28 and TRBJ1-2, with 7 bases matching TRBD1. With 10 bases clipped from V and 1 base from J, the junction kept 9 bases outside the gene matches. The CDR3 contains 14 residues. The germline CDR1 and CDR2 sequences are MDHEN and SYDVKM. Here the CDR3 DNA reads TGTGCCACGGAAGACAGGGTACTTAACTATGGCTACACCTTC. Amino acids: CATEDRVLNYGYTF.

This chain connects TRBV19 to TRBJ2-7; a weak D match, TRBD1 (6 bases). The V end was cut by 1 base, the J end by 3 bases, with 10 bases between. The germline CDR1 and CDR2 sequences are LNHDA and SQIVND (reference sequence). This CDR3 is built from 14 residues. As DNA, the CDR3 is TGTGCCAGTAGTATAGGGGGACACAACTACGAGCAGTACTTC. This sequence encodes CASSIGGHNYEQYF.

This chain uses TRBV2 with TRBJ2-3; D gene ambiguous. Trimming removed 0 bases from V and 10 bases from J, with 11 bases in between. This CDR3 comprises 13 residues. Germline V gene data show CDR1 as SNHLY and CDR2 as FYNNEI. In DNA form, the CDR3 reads TGTGCCAGCAGTGAAGCAGCCCGCGCCCCGCAGTATTTT. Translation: CASSEAARAPQYF.

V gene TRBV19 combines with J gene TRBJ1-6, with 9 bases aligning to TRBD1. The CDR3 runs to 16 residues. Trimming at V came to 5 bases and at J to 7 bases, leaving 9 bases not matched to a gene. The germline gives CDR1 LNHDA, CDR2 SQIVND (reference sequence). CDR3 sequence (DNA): TGTGCCAGTAGTCCCTGGACAGGGGACCCAAATTCACCCCTCCACTTT. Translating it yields CASSPWTGDPNSPLHF. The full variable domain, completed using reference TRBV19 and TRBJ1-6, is DGGITQSPKYLFRKEGQNVTLSCEQNLNHDAMYWYRQDPGQGLRLIYYSQIVNDFQKGDIAEGYSVSREKKESFPLTVTSAQKNPTAFYLCASSPWTGDPNSPLHFGNGTRLTVT.

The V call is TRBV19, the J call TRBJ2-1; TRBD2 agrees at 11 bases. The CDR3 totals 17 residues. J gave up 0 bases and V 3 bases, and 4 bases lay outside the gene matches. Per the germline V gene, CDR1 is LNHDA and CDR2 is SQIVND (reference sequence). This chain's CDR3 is CASSITSGGDSYNEQFF. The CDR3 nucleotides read TGTGCCAGTAGTATCACTAGCGGGGGAGACTCCTACAATGAGCAGTTCTTC. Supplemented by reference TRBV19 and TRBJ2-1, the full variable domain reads DGGITQSPKYLFRKEGQNVTLSCEQNLNHDAMYWYRQDPGQGLRLIYYSQIVNDFQKGDIAEGYSVSREKKESFPLTVTSAQKNPTAFYLCASSITSGGDSYNEQFFGPGTRLTVL.